This paragraph reports one T cell receptor beta chain. The antigen this receptor binds is unknown. The sample holds no much larger clone one base away, and base qualities are not on file. The data belong to a study of control samples from healthy donors and cancer patients (dated by TCRdb to 2018 to 2021). Library creation used the immunoSEQ multiplex PCR assay. Drawn from immuneACCESS, this table holds only the in-frame rearrangements with V and J called that TCRdb kept. Clones are partly lost; checked studies trace under half to an unresolved V gene and leave the rest unexplained. The sample profile shows about 28,000 clones; just under 90% of them were found once. Of the sample, roughly 1.5% falls within the top ten clones. The CDR3 spans 13 residues, from the cysteine through the phenylalanine. Only the CDR3 portion is preserved as DNA: 39 bases, with reading frame beginning at the first base. V is shortened by 8 bases, J by 8 bases, and the region joining them spans 16 bases. According to the germline V gene, CDR1 reads SGHDN and CDR2 reads FVKESK.

The sequence was collected from a woman between 35 and 50 years old with lung cancer. The sample taken for sequencing was PBMCs. The sequence links TRBV14 to TRBJ2-1; no D gene call is confident. DNA sequence: TGTGCCAGCGGCCCCTCATGGTCCTATGAGCAGTTCTTC. Its protein product is CASGPSWSYEQFF. Extended through the reference TRBV14 and TRBJ2-1 proteins, this CDR3 yields the full variable domain: EAGVTQFPSHSVIEKGQTVTLRCDPISGHDNLYWYRRVMGKEIKFLLHFVKESKQDESGMPNNRFLAERTGGTYSTLKVQPAELEDSGVYFCASGPSWSYEQFFGPGTRLTVL.